Listed below are T cell receptor beta chains from one sample, sequenced in a study of monozygotic twins with inflammatory bowel disease. One entry per CDR3 protein, without DNA, is what TCRdb gives after re-calling the 5' RACE reads. This table lists some 400,000 distinct CDR3 sequences. The sequenced sample was blood. These receptors were collected from a human donor with ulcerative colitis or Crohn's disease, or a healthy co-twin of an affected twin (not recorded which). Both conserved end residues are part of each CDR3.

V	J	CDR3
TRBV11-2	TRBJ2-1	CASSLDGGGNEQFF
TRBV27	TRBJ1-5	CASSSYRGSEPQHF
TRBV5-1	TRBJ2-7	CASSSGQKADEQYF
TRBV18	TRBJ1-6	CASSGTRDASPLHF
TRBV7-9	TRBJ1-5	CASSVDNSNQPQHF
TRBV20-1	TRBJ2-5	CSARERTTRVETQYF
TRBV19	TRBJ1-1	CASSLGVRNTEAFF
TRBV12-3/TRBV12-4	TRBJ1-2	CASSSRDRENGYTF
TRBV20-1	TRBJ1-2	CSASHRDRGIYGYTF
TRBV11-2	TRBJ1-6	CASSLPRDNSPLHF
TRBV4-1	TRBJ1-6	CASSPNLGGTPFSLHF
TRBV7-2	TRBJ2-2	CASSLKWDGELFF
TRBV12-3/TRBV12-4	TRBJ2-1	CASSFSSINEQFF
TRBV7-6	TRBJ1-2	CASSPKTSRTNYGYTF
TRBV27	TRBJ2-7	CASSLRGGSPPLRNEQYF
TRBV7-6	TRBJ2-5	CASSSIRYQETQYF
TRBV29-1	TRBJ2-7	CSVGQGALQEQYF
TRBV10-3	TRBJ1-6	CAIRDGQGNSPLHF
TRBV5-1	TRBJ2-2	CASSLQGTNTGELFF
TRBV3-1	TRBJ1-1	CASSQERWADSMNTEAFF
TRBV2	TRBJ2-3	CARTWDAGTDTQYF
TRBV24-1	TRBJ2-1	CATSDRAGAVYNEQFF
TRBV5-1	TRBJ2-1	CASSSVGQRSYNEQFF
TRBV7-2	TRBJ1-6	CASSLGTSGAPLHF
TRBV28	TRBJ1-5	CASTKGQWGNQPQHF
TRBV7-8	TRBJ1-1	CASSFTVLGTEAFF
TRBV3-1	TRBJ2-7	CASSQDWGEQYF
TRBV25-1	TRBJ1-1	CASSTGLGFEAFF
TRBV19	TRBJ2-1	CASSIAGVGYNEQFF
TRBV7-2	TRBJ2-7	CASSLYSRGSYEQYF
TRBV7-2	TRBJ2-5	CASSPDREAKTQYF
TRBV30	TRBJ1-6	CAWAVRGPDSPLHF